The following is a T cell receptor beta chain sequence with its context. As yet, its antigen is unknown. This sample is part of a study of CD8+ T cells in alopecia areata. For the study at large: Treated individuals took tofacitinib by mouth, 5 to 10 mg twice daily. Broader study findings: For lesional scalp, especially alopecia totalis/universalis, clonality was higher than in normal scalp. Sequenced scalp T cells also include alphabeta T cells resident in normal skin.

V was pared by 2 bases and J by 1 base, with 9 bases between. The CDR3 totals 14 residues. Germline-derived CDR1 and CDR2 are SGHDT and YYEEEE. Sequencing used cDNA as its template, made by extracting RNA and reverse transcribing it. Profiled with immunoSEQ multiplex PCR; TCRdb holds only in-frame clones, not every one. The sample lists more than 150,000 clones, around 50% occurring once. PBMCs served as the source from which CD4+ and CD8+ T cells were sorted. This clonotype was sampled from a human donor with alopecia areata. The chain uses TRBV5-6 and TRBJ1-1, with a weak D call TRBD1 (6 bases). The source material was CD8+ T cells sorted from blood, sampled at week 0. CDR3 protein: CASSLGGRNTEAFF. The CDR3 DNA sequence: TGTGCCAGCAGCTTAGGGGGGAGGAACACTGAAGCTTTCTTT.